The TCR beta chain described here comes from a study of blood T cell repertoires in COVID-19. At the level of the study: Donors in the United States, Italy and Spain gave samples during acute or convalescent COVID-19. Sources were T cells, B-cell-depleted T cells, or PBMCs; the material itself was cDNA or gDNA.

This CDR3 comprises 14 residues. CDR1 and CDR2 from the germline V gene are SGHDT and YYEEEE. Trimming took 0 bases from V and 3 from J; bases not matched to a gene: 1. Original processing notes: Reference gene primer amplification gave nucleated cell count estimates. Sequenced by immunoSEQ multiplex PCR; TCRdb stores in-frame clones only, minus some. V and J calls plus clone size are reproduced from that table; the DNA served to infer D and trimming. The sample records a few hundred thousand clones, 70% to 90% being singletons. Sequencing input: peripheral blood. The rearrangement joins TRBV5-6 to TRBJ2-3; TRBD1 aligns across 7 bases. The receptor was isolated from a woman aged 45-59 years who had recovered from COVID-19. In DNA, the CDR3 is TGTGCCAGCAGCTTGGAACAGGGGACAGATACGCAGTATTTT. Translated, it gives CASSLEQGTDTQYF. The full variable domain, with the rest looked up from reference TRBV5-6 and TRBJ2-3, is DAGVTQSPTHLIKTRGQQVTLRCSPKSGHDTVSWYQQALGQGPQFIFQYYEEEERQRGNFPDRFSGHQFPNYSSELNVNALLLGDSALYLCASSLEQGTDTQYFGPGTRLTVL.